The rows below give T cell receptor beta chains drawn from one sample of a study of T cell responses to AZD1222 COVID-19 vaccine. Here immunoSEQ multiplex PCR was the method, and the copy in TCRdb shows in-frame clones only, minus some. The data contain about 140,000 clones, about 92% of them seen just once; the ten biggest clones take up 3% to 4.5%. Sequences were derived from peripheral blood, sampled 28 days after the second AZD1222 dose. The receptors derive from an adult who received the AZD1222 COVID-19 vaccine. The CDR3 runs from the conserved cysteine through the conserved F or W. The order of the fields is J gene, clone size, V gene, D gene, CDR3 DNA, CDR3 protein. D genes are given only for firm matches. Expanded clones are given a class, and other clones once, few, many or no size at all.

j_call: TRBJ1-1; clone_size: NA; v_call: TRBV28; d_call: TRBD1; cdr3_nt: TGTGCCAGCAGTTCCCACCGGGACAGGGTTGTAGCTTTCTTT; cdr3_aa: CASSSHRDRVVAFF
j_call: TRBJ2-5; clone_size: once; v_call: TRBV2; d_call: NA; cdr3_nt: TGTGCCAGCAGTGGGGAAGAGACCCAGTACTTC; cdr3_aa: CASSGEETQYF
j_call: TRBJ1-6; clone_size: NA; v_call: TRBV9; d_call: TRBD1; cdr3_nt: TGTGCCAGCAGCCTGTCAGGACAGGGGGCACATTCACCCCTCCACTTT; cdr3_aa: CASSLSGQGAHSPLHF
j_call: TRBJ1-1; clone_size: NA; v_call: TRBV2; d_call: NA; cdr3_nt: TGTGCCAGCAGACACTTGAGGGATAACAAGAACACTGAAGCTTTCTTT; cdr3_aa: CASRHLRDNKNTEAFF
j_call: TRBJ1-5; clone_size: NA; v_call: TRBV19; d_call: TRBD1; cdr3_nt: TGTGCCAGTAGTGCACAGGGGGATCAGCCCCAGCATTTT; cdr3_aa: CASSAQGDQPQHF
j_call: TRBJ1-6; clone_size: once; v_call: TRBV18; d_call: TRBD1; cdr3_nt: TGTGCCAGCTCACCGGGACAGGATAATAATTCACCCCTCCACTTT; cdr3_aa: CASSPGQDNNSPLHF
j_call: TRBJ1-1; clone_size: NA; v_call: TRBV28; d_call: NA; cdr3_nt: TGTGCCAGCAGTTTGAAACAGTCTAACACTGAAGCTTTCTTT; cdr3_aa: CASSLKQSNTEAFF
j_call: TRBJ1-2; clone_size: NA; v_call: TRBV20-1; d_call: NA; cdr3_nt: TGCAGGGTTAGGGTCGGCTATGGCTACACCTTC; cdr3_aa: CRVRVGYGYTF
j_call: TRBJ1-6; clone_size: NA; v_call: TRBV7-2; d_call: TRBD1; cdr3_nt: TGTGCCAGCAGCCCGACAGGGAGATCACCCCTCCACTTT; cdr3_aa: CASSPTGRSPLHF
j_call: TRBJ1-1; clone_size: NA; v_call: TRBV29-1; d_call: NA; cdr3_nt: TGCAGCGTTGAACTCCACCTCATGAACACTGAAGCTTTCTTT; cdr3_aa: CSVELHLMNTEAFF
j_call: TRBJ2-2; clone_size: once; v_call: TRBV6-2/TRBV6-3; d_call: TRBD1; cdr3_nt: TGTGCCAGCAGTTGGGGACAGGGTACAAACACCGGGGAGCTGTTTTTT; cdr3_aa: CASSWGQGTNTGELFF
j_call: TRBJ2-5; clone_size: NA; v_call: TRBV6-6; d_call: TRBD2; cdr3_nt: TGTGCCAGCAGCCTCCGGACTAGCGGGAGAGTACAGACCCAGTACTTC; cdr3_aa: CASSLRTSGRVQTQYF
j_call: TRBJ2-3; clone_size: NA; v_call: TRBV2; d_call: TRBD2; cdr3_nt: TGTGCCAGCAGGTCCTCTAGCGGCAGTCGGGGTACGCAGTATTTT; cdr3_aa: CASRSSSGSRGTQYF
j_call: TRBJ2-5; clone_size: NA; v_call: TRBV5-4; d_call: NA; cdr3_nt: TGTGCCAGCAGCGGGACACTTTCTCAAGAGACCCAGTACTTC; cdr3_aa: CASSGTLSQETQYF
j_call: TRBJ2-2; clone_size: NA; v_call: TRBV24-1; d_call: NA; cdr3_nt: TGTGCCACCAGTGGCACCGGGACGAACACCGGGGAGCTGTTTTTT; cdr3_aa: CATSGTGTNTGELFF
j_call: TRBJ1-5; clone_size: NA; v_call: TRBV28; d_call: NA; cdr3_nt: TGTGCCAGCAGTTTAACAGGGACGATAAATCAGCCCCAGCATTTT; cdr3_aa: CASSLTGTINQPQHF
j_call: TRBJ2-7; clone_size: NA; v_call: TRBV12-5; d_call: NA; cdr3_nt: TGTGCTAGTGGTACCACCGACGAGCAGTACTTC; cdr3_aa: CASGTTDEQYF
j_call: TRBJ1-2; clone_size: NA; v_call: TRBV19; d_call: TRBD1; cdr3_nt: TGTGCCAGTAGTCCCGGACAGGGGGCCGGTGGCTACACCTTC; cdr3_aa: CASSPGQGAGGYTF
j_call: TRBJ2-5; clone_size: NA; v_call: TRBV29-1; d_call: TRBD1; cdr3_nt: TGCAGCGTTGTCCCTCACCCAGGGGGTTCAGAGACCCAGTACTTC; cdr3_aa: CSVVPHPGGSETQYF
j_call: TRBJ2-3; clone_size: few; v_call: TRBV27; d_call: NA; cdr3_nt: TGTGCCAGCAGTACCCCGCCAGCAAGGGGGACAGATACGCAGTATTTT; cdr3_aa: CASSTPPARGTDTQYF
j_call: TRBJ1-2; clone_size: NA; v_call: TRBV27; d_call: TRBD1; cdr3_nt: TGTGCCAGCAGTTTAAAAGGGACAGCAAACTATGGCTACACCTTC; cdr3_aa: CASSLKGTANYGYTF
j_call: TRBJ2-7; clone_size: NA; v_call: TRBV10-2; d_call: TRBD2; cdr3_nt: TGCGCCAGCAGTGAGTCTGGACTACTAGCGGGAACCTACGAGCAGTACTTC; cdr3_aa: CASSESGLLAGTYEQYF
j_call: TRBJ2-7; clone_size: NA; v_call: TRBV28; d_call: TRBD2; cdr3_nt: TGTGCCAGCAGGGCGGGAGTGGTCGAGCAGTACTTC; cdr3_aa: CASRAGVVEQYF
j_call: TRBJ1-2; clone_size: NA; v_call: TRBV30; d_call: TRBD1; cdr3_nt: TGTGCCTGGAGGACAGGGAACACCCCGGGCTACACCTTC; cdr3_aa: CAWRTGNTPGYTF
j_call: TRBJ1-1; clone_size: NA; v_call: TRBV11-2; d_call: TRBD1; cdr3_nt: TGTGCCAGCAGCCAGCCCCGACAGGGTCTGAACACTGAAGCTTTCTTT; cdr3_aa: CASSQPRQGLNTEAFF
j_call: TRBJ2-7; clone_size: NA; v_call: TRBV5-1; d_call: NA; cdr3_nt: TGCGCCAGCAGCTTGGAGCCGGGACTCCGAGAGGACGAGCAGTACTTC; cdr3_aa: CASSLEPGLREDEQYF
j_call: TRBJ2-1; clone_size: once; v_call: TRBV11-2; d_call: NA; cdr3_nt: TGTGCCAGCAGCTTAGTAAGTGGGAGCGGCTACAATGAGCAGTTCTTC; cdr3_aa: CASSLVSGSGYNEQFF
j_call: TRBJ2-5; clone_size: NA; v_call: TRBV30; d_call: TRBD2; cdr3_nt: TGTGCCTGCCACGGGACTATCCAAGAGACCCAGTACTTC; cdr3_aa: CACHGTIQETQYF
j_call: TRBJ1-1; clone_size: NA; v_call: TRBV10-3; d_call: NA; cdr3_nt: TGTGCCATCAGGGCCTTTGAGGACAGCACTGAAGCTTTCTTT; cdr3_aa: CAIRAFEDSTEAFF
j_call: TRBJ1-4; clone_size: NA; v_call: TRBV28; d_call: NA; cdr3_nt: TGTGCCAGCACCTCACACGGGGGAGGTGAAAAACTGTTTTTT; cdr3_aa: CASTSHGGGEKLFF
j_call: TRBJ1-5; clone_size: NA; v_call: TRBV11-2; d_call: TRBD1; cdr3_nt: TGTGCCAGCAGTCGGGACAGGGTGGGACAGCCCCAGCATTTT; cdr3_aa: CASSRDRVGQPQHF
j_call: TRBJ2-5; clone_size: once; v_call: TRBV7-9; d_call: TRBD1; cdr3_nt: TGTGCCAGCAGCCTAGAATTGGGACAGGGAGTGGAGACCCAGTACTTC; cdr3_aa: CASSLELGQGVETQYF
j_call: TRBJ1-2; clone_size: NA; v_call: TRBV14; d_call: NA; cdr3_nt: TGTGCCAGCAGCCAAATTGGATGGTACAGAGATGAGGGCTACACCTTC; cdr3_aa: CASSQIGWYRDEGYTF
j_call: TRBJ1-1; clone_size: NA; v_call: TRBV7-8; d_call: TRBD1; cdr3_nt: TGTGCCTGTCGGACAGGGCCAGCCACTGAAGCTTTCTTT; cdr3_aa: CACRTGPATEAFF
j_call: TRBJ1-3; clone_size: once; v_call: TRBV28; d_call: NA; cdr3_nt: TGTGCCAGCAGTTTACCCCCAAACACCATATATTTT; cdr3_aa: CASSLPPNTIYF
j_call: TRBJ2-1; clone_size: NA; v_call: TRBV4-1; d_call: NA; cdr3_nt: TGCGCCAGCAGCCGAGAAAGGGGGGTAGGTTGGAGCTCCTACAATGAGCAGTTCTTC; cdr3_aa: CASSRERGVGWSSYNEQFF
j_call: TRBJ2-1; clone_size: NA; v_call: TRBV14; d_call: NA; cdr3_nt: TGTGCCAGCAGCCAAGAGGAGTCAAGCGGATACAATGAGCAGTTCTTC; cdr3_aa: CASSQEESSGYNEQFF
j_call: TRBJ1-2; clone_size: NA; v_call: TRBV7-2; d_call: NA; cdr3_nt: TGTGCCAGCAGCTTGACCGGGACGTCGAGGGCCTATGGCTACACCTTC; cdr3_aa: CASSLTGTSRAYGYTF
j_call: TRBJ2-1; clone_size: NA; v_call: TRBV19; d_call: TRBD2; cdr3_nt: TGTGCCAGTAGTATACGAGCGGGAGTGAACAATGAGCAGTTCTTC; cdr3_aa: CASSIRAGVNNEQFF
j_call: TRBJ2-7; clone_size: NA; v_call: TRBV28; d_call: NA; cdr3_nt: TGTGCCAGCGCCCCACGGGCGGACTGGCTCTACGAGCAGTACTTC; cdr3_aa: CASAPRADWLYEQYF
j_call: TRBJ2-7; clone_size: NA; v_call: TRBV9; d_call: NA; cdr3_nt: TGTGCCAGCAGCGTAGCTTTCGACTACGAGCAGTACTTC; cdr3_aa: CASSVAFDYEQYF
j_call: TRBJ1-3; clone_size: NA; v_call: TRBV28; d_call: NA; cdr3_nt: TGTGCCAGCAACGCCCTTAGGGCAAGCGCCATATATTTT; cdr3_aa: CASNALRASAIYF
j_call: TRBJ2-5; clone_size: NA; v_call: TRBV30; d_call: TRBD2; cdr3_nt: TGTGCCTGGGTCCCCGGGACTAGCGGCCCCACACACTTC; cdr3_aa: CAWVPGTSGPTHF
j_call: TRBJ1-6; clone_size: NA; v_call: TRBV6-4; d_call: TRBD1; cdr3_nt: TGTGCCAGCAGGGGGACAGGGGGCAATTCACCCCTCCACTTT; cdr3_aa: CASRGTGGNSPLHF
j_call: TRBJ2-2; clone_size: NA; v_call: TRBV19; d_call: NA; cdr3_nt: TGTGCCAGTAGTAAAAACGAAGGGAACACCGGGGAGCTGTTTTTT; cdr3_aa: CASSKNEGNTGELFF
j_call: TRBJ2-7; clone_size: NA; v_call: TRBV4-1; d_call: NA; cdr3_nt: TGCGCCAGCAGCACGATAGTGGGGGTCTCCTACGAGCAGTACTTC; cdr3_aa: CASSTIVGVSYEQYF
j_call: TRBJ2-2; clone_size: NA; v_call: TRBV19; d_call: TRBD2; cdr3_nt: TGTGCCAGTAGTATGGGACTAGCGGGAGTCGGAGGCACCGGGGAGCTGTTTTTT; cdr3_aa: CASSMGLAGVGGTGELFF
j_call: TRBJ1-1; clone_size: NA; v_call: TRBV21-1; d_call: NA; cdr3_nt: TGTGCCAGCAGCAAAAGGGTACGTCACCCAAGGTACACTGAAGCTTTCTTT; cdr3_aa: CASSKRVRHPRYTEAFF
j_call: TRBJ2-1; clone_size: NA; v_call: TRBV10-3; d_call: TRBD2; cdr3_nt: TGTGCCACGGGACTAGGGGACAATGAGCAGTTCTTC; cdr3_aa: CATGLGDNEQFF
j_call: TRBJ1-2; clone_size: NA; v_call: TRBV27; d_call: NA; cdr3_nt: TGTGCCAGCAGTTTGAGGGGGGACTATGGCTACACCTTC; cdr3_aa: CASSLRGDYGYTF
j_call: TRBJ2-3; clone_size: NA; v_call: TRBV6-5; d_call: NA; cdr3_nt: TGTGCCAGCAGGAGGACTAAAACAGATACGCAGTATTTT; cdr3_aa: CASRRTKTDTQYF